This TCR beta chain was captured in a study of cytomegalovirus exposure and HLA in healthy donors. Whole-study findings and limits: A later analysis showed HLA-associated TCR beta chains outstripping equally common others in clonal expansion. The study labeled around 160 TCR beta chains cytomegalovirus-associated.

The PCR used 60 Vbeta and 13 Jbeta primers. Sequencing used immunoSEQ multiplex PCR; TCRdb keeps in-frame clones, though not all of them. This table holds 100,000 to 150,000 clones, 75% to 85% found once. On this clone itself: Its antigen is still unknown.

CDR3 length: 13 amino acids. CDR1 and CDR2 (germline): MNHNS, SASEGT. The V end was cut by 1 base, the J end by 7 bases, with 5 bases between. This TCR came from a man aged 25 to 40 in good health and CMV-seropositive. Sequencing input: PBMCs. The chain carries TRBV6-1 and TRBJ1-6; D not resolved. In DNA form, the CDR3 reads TGTGCCAGCAGTGAAGTATTAAATTCACCCCTCCACTTT. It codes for CASSEVLNSPLHF.